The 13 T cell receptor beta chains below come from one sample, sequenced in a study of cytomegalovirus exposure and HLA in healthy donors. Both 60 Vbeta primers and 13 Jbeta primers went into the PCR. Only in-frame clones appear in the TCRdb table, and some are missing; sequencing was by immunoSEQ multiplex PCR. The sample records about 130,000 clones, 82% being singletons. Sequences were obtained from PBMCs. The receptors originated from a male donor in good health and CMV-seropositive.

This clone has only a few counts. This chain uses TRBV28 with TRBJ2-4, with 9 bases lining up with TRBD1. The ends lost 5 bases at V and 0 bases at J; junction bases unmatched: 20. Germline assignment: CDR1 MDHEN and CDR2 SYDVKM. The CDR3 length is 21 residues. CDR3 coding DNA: TGTGCCAGCAGTCTAATCACTCCGGGACAGGGACCTAATATAGCCAAAAACATTCAGTACTTC. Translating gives CASSLITPGQGPNIAKNIQYF. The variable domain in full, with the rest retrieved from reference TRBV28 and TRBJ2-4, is DVKVTQSSRYLVKRTGEKVFLECVQDMDHENMFWYRQDPGLGLRLIYFSYDVKMKEKGDIPEGYSVSREKKERFSLILESASTNQTSMYLCASSLITPGQGPNIAKNIQYFGAGTRLSVL.

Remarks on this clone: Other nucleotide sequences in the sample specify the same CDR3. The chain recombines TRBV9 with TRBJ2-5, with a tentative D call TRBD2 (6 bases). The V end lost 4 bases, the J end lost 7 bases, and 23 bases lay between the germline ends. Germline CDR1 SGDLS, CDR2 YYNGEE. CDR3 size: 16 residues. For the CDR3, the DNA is TGTGCCAGCAGCCCCTTCTCTTTGGGAGGTAAGGGGACCCAGTACTTC. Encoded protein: CASSPFSLGGKGTQYF.

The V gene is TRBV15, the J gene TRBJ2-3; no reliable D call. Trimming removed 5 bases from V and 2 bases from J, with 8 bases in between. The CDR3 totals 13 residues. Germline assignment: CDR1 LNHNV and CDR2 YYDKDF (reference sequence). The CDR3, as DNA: TGTGCCACCAGCCAAAGAGACACAGATACGCAGTATTTT. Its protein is CATSQRDTDTQYF.

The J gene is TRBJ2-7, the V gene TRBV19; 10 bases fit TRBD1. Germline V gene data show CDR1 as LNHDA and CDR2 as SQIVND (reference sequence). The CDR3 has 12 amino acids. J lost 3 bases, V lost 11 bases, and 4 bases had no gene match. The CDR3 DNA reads TGTGCCTGTGGGACAGGGGTCTACGAGCAGTACTTC. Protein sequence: CACGTGVYEQYF.

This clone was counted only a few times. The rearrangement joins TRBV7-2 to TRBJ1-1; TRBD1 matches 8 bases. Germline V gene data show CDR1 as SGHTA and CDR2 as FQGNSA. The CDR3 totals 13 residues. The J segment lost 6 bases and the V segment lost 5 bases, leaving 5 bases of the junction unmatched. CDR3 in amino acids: CASSVDRGAEAFF. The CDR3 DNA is TGTGCCAGCAGCGTAGACAGGGGAGCTGAAGCTTTCTTT.

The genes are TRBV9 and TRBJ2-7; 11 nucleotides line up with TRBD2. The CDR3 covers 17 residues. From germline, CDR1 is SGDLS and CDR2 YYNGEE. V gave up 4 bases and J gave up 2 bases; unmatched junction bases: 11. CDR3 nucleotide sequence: TGTGCCAGCAGCCCAGATATATCACTAGCGGGAGCCTACGAGCAGTACTTC. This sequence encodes CASSPDISLAGAYEQYF.

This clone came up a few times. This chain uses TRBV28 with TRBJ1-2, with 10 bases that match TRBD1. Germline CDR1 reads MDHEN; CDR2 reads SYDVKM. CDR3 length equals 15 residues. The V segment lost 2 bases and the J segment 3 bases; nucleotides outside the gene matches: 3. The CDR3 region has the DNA TGTGCCAGCAGTTTAGCCGGGACAGGGGACTATGGCTACACCTTC. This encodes CASSLAGTGDYGYTF.

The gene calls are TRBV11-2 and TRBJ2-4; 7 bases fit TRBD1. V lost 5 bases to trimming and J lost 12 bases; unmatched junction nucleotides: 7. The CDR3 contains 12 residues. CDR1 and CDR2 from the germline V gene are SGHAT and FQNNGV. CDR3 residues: CASSPQRDSQYF. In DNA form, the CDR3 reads TGTGCCAGCAGCCCTCAGAGGGACAGTCAGTACTTC.

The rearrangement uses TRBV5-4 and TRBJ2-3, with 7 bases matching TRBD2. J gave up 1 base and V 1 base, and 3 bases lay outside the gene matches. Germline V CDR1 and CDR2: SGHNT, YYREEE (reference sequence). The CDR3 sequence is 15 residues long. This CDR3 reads CASSLSSGGTDTQYF. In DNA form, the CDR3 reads TGTGCCAGCAGCTTGTCCAGCGGGGGCACAGATACGCAGTATTTT.

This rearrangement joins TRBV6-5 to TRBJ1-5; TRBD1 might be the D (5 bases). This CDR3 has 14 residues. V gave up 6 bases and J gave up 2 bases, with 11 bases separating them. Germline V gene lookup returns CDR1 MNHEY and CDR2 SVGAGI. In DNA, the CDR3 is TGTGCCAGCAGACCAGACAGTGGCAATCAGCCCCAGCATTTT. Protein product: CASRPDSGNQPQHF.

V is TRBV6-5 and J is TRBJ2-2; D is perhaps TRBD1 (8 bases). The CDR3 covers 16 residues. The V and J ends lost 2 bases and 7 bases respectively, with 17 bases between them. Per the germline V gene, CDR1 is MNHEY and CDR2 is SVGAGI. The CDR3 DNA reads TGTGCCAGCAGTTACGACGCGGACAGGGAGGGCGGGGAGCTGTTTTTT. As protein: CASSYDADREGGELFF.

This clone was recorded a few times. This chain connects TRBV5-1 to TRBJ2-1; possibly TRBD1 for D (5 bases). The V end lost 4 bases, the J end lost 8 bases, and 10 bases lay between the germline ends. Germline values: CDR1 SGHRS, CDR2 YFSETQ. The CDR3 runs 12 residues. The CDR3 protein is CASSPTRDEQFF. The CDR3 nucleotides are TGCGCCAGCAGCCCGACCAGGGATGAGCAGTTCTTC.

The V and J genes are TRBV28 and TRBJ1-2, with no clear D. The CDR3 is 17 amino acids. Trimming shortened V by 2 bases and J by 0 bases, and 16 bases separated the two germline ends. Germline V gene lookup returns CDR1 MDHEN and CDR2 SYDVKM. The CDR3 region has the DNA TGTGCCAGCAGTTTAGGTCGCGGTTACTTAGCTAACTATGGCTACACCTTC. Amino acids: CASSLGRGYLANYGYTF.